The clone carrying this T cell receptor beta chain was counted a single time. What it binds is unknown. V gave up 5 bases and J gave up 7 bases; unmatched junction bases: 4. The germline gives CDR1 SGHVS, CDR2 FNYEAQ. CDR3 length: 13 amino acids. It was genomic DNA that served as the template for profiling TCR beta VDJ and CDR3. TCRdb ran MiXCR on the reads and lists one entry per CDR3 protein. The repertoire holds fewer than 200,000 distinct CDR3 sequences, with roughly 48% as singletons. The record originates from a study of CD8+CD57+ T cells in acquired aplastic anemia. The overall study: The study obtained an average of around 3.4 ug of DNA from sorted CD4+ and CD8+ cells.

Patients sequenced had flow cytometry evidence of CD8+CD57+ cell expansion. The patients, all of them, had severe acquired aplastic anemia. Study-wide results and caveats: The same twenty-nine CD8+ CDR3 sequences occurred in patients and in controls. No significant patient-versus-control difference appeared in CD8+ Simpson's diversity.

This clonotype originated in a human donor with aplastic anemia. The sample taken for sequencing was sorted CD4+, CD8+, or CD8+CD57+ T cells (not recorded which) from PBMCs. The chain has TRBV7-6 and TRBJ2-7, with 11 nucleotides matching TRBD2. In DNA, the CDR3 is TGTGCCAGCAGCACCCGACTAGCGGGGGAGCAGTACTTC. Protein sequence: CASSTRLAGEQYF.